The rows below give T cell receptor beta chains drawn from one sample of a study of blood T cells in healthy people across ages. TCRdb passed the 5' RACE reads through MiXCR, listing each CDR3 protein once. The sample records more than 700,000 distinct CDR3 sequences, roughly 50% being singletons. What was sequenced was blood. All receptors derive from a man older than 75 in good health. The CDR3 runs from the conserved cysteine through the conserved F or W.

v_call	cdr3_aa
TRBV10-1	CASSEGIRPQHF
TRBV20-1	CSAEGPLGKNIQYF
TRBV20-1	CSAVDTGRYSNQPQHF
TRBV2	CASSVGSPTDTQYF
TRBV20-1	CSARGTGKLVQYF
TRBV27	CASTLRAGDNEKLFF
TRBV20-1	CSAPKTGVDTEAFF
TRBV15	CATSRDRSEQFF
TRBV4-2	CASSQPAWGTEAFF
TRBV18	CASSPTRGNSYEQYF
TRBV7-2	CASSSSGTGHSEQYF
TRBV3-1	CASSQYRGYDEQFF
TRBV14	CASSQGLQQYF
TRBV4-1	CASSQAGAGDIDTQYF
TRBV6-2/TRBV6-3	CASSYSGRGGLDEQFF
TRBV29-1	CSVEGQGPSYEQYF
TRBV10-3	CAIADINEKLFF
TRBV28	CASIPGSQGYNEQFF
TRBV14	CASSRTTDPLAGGDRYAYF
TRBV20-1	CSARGSRGGTDTQYF
TRBV18	CASSPPRGQASTDTQYF
TRBV14	CASSQEVAGRHRDAYF
TRBV20-1	CSARDRIRLLLGTQYF
TRBV7-3	CASSPLAGAAHNEQFF
TRBV10-3	CAISEGVPQETQYF
TRBV20-1	CSASGQVSSYEQYF
TRBV5-1	CASSQALTGVSVNEQFF
TRBV15	CATSKRDRATDEQYF
TRBV5-1	CASSFGLAVSSYNEQFF
TRBV12-3/TRBV12-4	CASSLLAGGSNEQFF
TRBV24-1	CATSHRQGLEQFF
TRBV20-1	CSARDQSSNSPLHF
TRBV9	CASSPHGAGQKTQYF
TRBV9	CASSEGTGRLDEQFF
TRBV6-6	CASSHSGIRYEQYF
TRBV7-2	CASSPQMGTGELFF
TRBV27	CASSFRDTPLNIQYF
TRBV10-3	CAISRLAGGETQYF
TRBV7-2	CASKLGLDKEEQYF
TRBV5-1	CTSSLGELVMDTQYF
TRBV4-1	CASSQGPTGEVQETQYF
TRBV20-1	CSARRLQPYEQYF
TRBV7-7	CASSLATGKGQETQYF
TRBV7-8	CASSWDPWESYEQYF
TRBV6-1	CATRPPVNTEAFF
TRBV7-9	CASSLAGNTNTEAFF
TRBV18	CASSQGQPSYEQYF
TRBV27	CASTAGSNQPQYF
TRBV15	CATSRLAGGHQETQYF
TRBV3-1	CASSRPRETQYF
TRBV30	CAYGARGVEKLFF
TRBV27	CASSELISGRYAYF
TRBV6-5	CASSYSDSGKNIQYF
TRBV7-9	CASQNNGPFEQYF